This is a list of T cell receptor beta chains from one sample in a study of T cell responses to AZD1222 COVID-19 vaccine. Assay: immunoSEQ multiplex PCR; the TCRdb copy retains only in-frame clones and omits some. This sample carries over 95,000 clones, about nine tenths of them seen once, and the ten largest clones take roughly 4.5%. Sequenced material: peripheral blood, taken on day 0 of AZD1222 vaccination. All receptors derive from an adult in good health. Each CDR3 is given with its conserved first and last residue. D genes are given only for firm matches. Size values are once, few and many counts, or a class for expanded clones, and some rows have none.

D gene: .
V gene: TRBV5-1
clone size: .
J gene: TRBJ1-1
CDR3 DNA: TGCGCCAGCAGCCCCGGGACATTGAACACTGAAGCTTTCTTT
CDR3 protein: CASSPGTLNTEAFF

D gene: TRBD1
V gene: TRBV7-6
clone size: .
J gene: TRBJ1-3
CDR3 DNA: TGTGCCAGCAGCTTTTCGCGGCAGGGGGTAGTTATGTCAGGAAACACCATATATTTT
CDR3 protein: CASSFSRQGVVMSGNTIYF

D gene: .
V gene: TRBV5-6
clone size: .
J gene: TRBJ2-7
CDR3 DNA: TGTGCCAGCAGCTTGTACGGCTCCATTACCTACGAGCAGTACTTC
CDR3 protein: CASSLYGSITYEQYF

D gene: .
V gene: TRBV7-3
clone size: .
J gene: TRBJ2-2
CDR3 DNA: TGTGCCAGCAGCTTAACGGGGGGCCTCAACACCGGGGAGCTGTTTTTT
CDR3 protein: CASSLTGGLNTGELFF

D gene: .
V gene: TRBV5-1
clone size: once
J gene: TRBJ1-1
CDR3 DNA: TGCGCCAGCAGGGGGACGGTGAACACTGAAGCTTTCTTT
CDR3 protein: CASRGTVNTEAFF

D gene: .
V gene: TRBV27
clone size: .
J gene: TRBJ1-4
CDR3 DNA: TGTGCCAGCAGTTTATCGGGAGAAAAACTGTTTTTT
CDR3 protein: CASSLSGEKLFF

D gene: .
V gene: TRBV6-5
clone size: .
J gene: TRBJ1-2
CDR3 DNA: TGTGCCAGCGGGAATTCGCAGGCCAGCTATGGCTACACCTTC
CDR3 protein: CASGNSQASYGYTF

D gene: TRBD1
V gene: TRBV18
clone size: once
J gene: TRBJ1-2
CDR3 DNA: TGTGCCAGCTCACTTGAAAGGACAGGGAACTATGGCTACACCTTC
CDR3 protein: CASSLERTGNYGYTF

D gene: .
V gene: TRBV3-1/TRBV3-2
clone size: .
J gene: TRBJ1-2
CDR3 DNA: TGTGCCAGCAGCCAAGCAGGGACGGAACTATATGGCTACACCTTC
CDR3 protein: CASSQAGTELYGYTF

D gene: .
V gene: TRBV28
clone size: .
J gene: TRBJ1-1
CDR3 DNA: TGTGCCAGCAGGGCCGGCAGGAGGGGGATCACTGAAGCTTTCTTT
CDR3 protein: CASRAGRRGITEAFF

D gene: .
V gene: TRBV3-1/TRBV3-2
clone size: once
J gene: TRBJ1-4
CDR3 DNA: TGTGCCAGCAGCCAAGTCCTCAGTGAAAAACTGTTTTTT
CDR3 protein: CASSQVLSEKLFF

D gene: .
V gene: TRBV19
clone size: .
J gene: TRBJ1-1
CDR3 DNA: TGTGCCAGTAGTATAGATCCCCCACGCCACGGGGCGAACACTGAAGCTTTCTTT
CDR3 protein: CASSIDPPRHGANTEAFF

D gene: .
V gene: TRBV21-1
clone size: .
J gene: TRBJ2-7
CDR3 DNA: TGTGCCAGCAGCAACAGCCCAGCGGGGGTCGACGAGCAGTACTTC
CDR3 protein: CASSNSPAGVDEQYF

D gene: .
V gene: TRBV5-1
clone size: .
J gene: TRBJ1-6
CDR3 DNA: TGCGCCAGCAGGGGCGGGATTCCTAATTCACCCCTCCACTTT
CDR3 protein: CASRGGIPNSPLHF

D gene: .
V gene: TRBV7-9
clone size: .
J gene: TRBJ1-4
CDR3 DNA: TGTGCCACAGCTCAGGGAGGGAGGAAAAAACTGTTTTTT
CDR3 protein: CATAQGGRKKLFF

D gene: TRBD1
V gene: TRBV5-1
clone size: .
J gene: TRBJ1-2
CDR3 DNA: TGCGCCAGCAGCCTAGGACAGGGCTTGGGTGGCTACACCTTC
CDR3 protein: CASSLGQGLGGYTF

D gene: TRBD1
V gene: TRBV13
clone size: .
J gene: TRBJ1-6
CDR3 DNA: TGTGCCAGCAGCGGGACAGACGATAATTCACCCCTCCACTTT
CDR3 protein: CASSGTDDNSPLHF

D gene: .
V gene: TRBV4-3
clone size: .
J gene: TRBJ2-3
CDR3 DNA: TGCGCCAGCAGCCAAGGGGAAGGTTACGGTACGCAGTATTTT
CDR3 protein: CASSQGEGYGTQYF

D gene: TRBD1
V gene: TRBV24-1
clone size: .
J gene: TRBJ2-7
CDR3 DNA: TGTGCCACCAGTGTCGGGAGCGGGGACAGGGGTGGCGAGCAGTACTTC
CDR3 protein: CATSVGSGDRGGEQYF

D gene: TRBD2
V gene: TRBV10-3
clone size: .
J gene: TRBJ2-7
CDR3 DNA: TGTGCCATCAGCCGACTAGCGGGGGGAAAAACCTACGAGCAGTACTTC
CDR3 protein: CAISRLAGGKTYEQYF

D gene: .
V gene: TRBV5-8
clone size: .
J gene: TRBJ2-5
CDR3 DNA: TGTGCCAGCAGCTTGGCTAGGCTAGCCCCGTACTTC
CDR3 protein: CASSLARLAPYF

D gene: .
V gene: TRBV11-2
clone size: .
J gene: TRBJ1-1
CDR3 DNA: TGTGCCAGCAGCCCCCTCCGGGGGAACAGATCAAGGACGGCTTTCTTT
CDR3 protein: CASSPLRGNRSRTAFF

D gene: .
V gene: TRBV24-1
clone size: .
J gene: TRBJ1-5
CDR3 DNA: TGTGCCACCAGTGATTTCAATCAGCCCCAGCATTTT
CDR3 protein: CATSDFNQPQHF

D gene: TRBD1
V gene: TRBV28
clone size: .
J gene: TRBJ2-5
CDR3 DNA: TGTGCCAGTGCTGCCCCGACAGGGGGCAGGGAGACCCAGTACTTC
CDR3 protein: CASAAPTGGRETQYF